This is a list of T cell receptor beta chains from one sample in a study of shared clonotypes between healthy human individuals. Repertoires were generated with immunoSEQ multiplex PCR, while TCRdb's copy carries only in-frame clones and drops some. The sample yields roughly 760,000 clones, around 74% seen once. The specimen was memory CD4+ T cells sorted from blood. The receptors shown here come from a woman aged 25 to 39 in good health. Each CDR3 is given with its conserved first and last residue. D genes are given only for firm matches. Size is omitted from some rows. Given values are once, few, many or a class for expanded clones.

j_call clone_size d_call cdr3_length v_call cdr3_aa cdr3_nt
TRBJ2-5 NA TRBD2 13 TRBV11-3 CASSRTSRETQYF TGTGCCAGCAGCAGGACTAGCAGAGAGACCCAGTACTTC
TRBJ1-4 few TRBD1 14 TRBV2 CASSRDRGVEKLFF TGTGCCAGCAGCCGGGACAGGGGAGTAGAAAAACTGTTTTTT
TRBJ2-1 NA TRBD2 16 TRBV5-4 CASSWGASGIRDEQFF TGTGCCAGCAGCTGGGGGGCTAGCGGGATTAGGGATGAGCAGTTCTTC
TRBJ1-1 NA NA 14 TRBV5-5 CASSLAAALTEAFF TGTGCCAGCAGCTTGGCCGCAGCCCTCACTGAAGCTTTCTTT
TRBJ2-3 NA NA 14 TRBV28 CASTTFLGLDTQYF TGTGCCAGCACCACATTCCTAGGTCTGGATACGCAGTATTTT
TRBJ2-7 NA NA 15 TRBV5-1 CASSQGGAPSYEQYF TGCGCCAGCAGCCAGGGGGGGGCCCCCTCCTACGAGCAGTACTTC
TRBJ2-1 NA TRBD2 19 TRBV28 CASSLASWTSGRSYNEQFF TGTGCCAGCAGTTTAGCGTCCTGGACTAGCGGGAGATCCTACAATGAGCAGTTCTTC
TRBJ2-3 NA NA 12 TRBV30 CAWSQGFRTQYF TGTGCCTGGAGTCAGGGGTTTCGTACGCAGTATTTT
TRBJ2-1 few NA 13 TRBV5-1 CASSLETYNEQFF TGCGCCAGCAGCTTGGAGACCTACAATGAGCAGTTCTTC
TRBJ1-6 NA TRBD1 13 TRBV5-1 CASRDRRNSPLHF TGCGCCAGCAGGGACAGGAGGAACTCACCCCTCCACTTT
TRBJ2-1 NA TRBD1 15 TRBV7-2 CASSSGTGNRNEQFF TGTGCCAGCAGCTCCGGGACAGGGAACAGGAATGAGCAGTTCTTC
TRBJ2-1 NA TRBD2 14 TRBV29-1 CSVEGLAGGNEQFF TGCAGCGTGGAAGGACTAGCGGGAGGCAATGAGCAGTTCTTC
TRBJ2-2 few TRBD2 20 TRBV27 CASSSRVTTSGWGHHGELFF TGTGCCAGCAGTTCCCGAGTGACGACTAGCGGATGGGGTCATCACGGGGAGCTGTTTTTT
TRBJ1-3 few NA 12 TRBV5-1 CASSLAGNTIYF TGCGCCAGCAGCTTGGCCGGAAACACCATATATTTT
TRBJ2-3 NA NA 13 TRBV6-4 CASSRTPTDTQYF TGTGCCAGCAGTCGAACCCCCACAGATACGCAGTATTTT
TRBJ2-7 NA NA 13 TRBV6-5 CASRGQSSYEQYF TGTGCCAGCAGGGGACAAAGCTCCTACGAGCAGTACTTC
TRBJ2-7 NA NA 15 TRBV2 CASSGRTTSSYEQYF TGTGCCAGCAGTGGACGGACAACGAGCTCCTACGAGCAGTACTTC
TRBJ1-2 NA NA 17 TRBV2 CASSEDCRGRAAPPEAF TGTGCCAGCAGTGAGGATTGCCGAGGCAGGGCAGCACCCCCAGAAGCCTTC
TRBJ1-2 NA NA 13 TRBV5-4 CASRERDNYGYTF TGTGCCAGCAGGGAACGGGACAACTATGGCTACACCTTC
TRBJ2-5 NA NA 16 TRBV28 CASTPRGGEHQETQYF TGTGCCAGCACCCCAAGGGGGGGCGAACACCAAGAGACCCAGTACTTC
TRBJ1-5 NA NA 14 TRBV2 CASSYAGTSQPQHF TGTGCCAGCAGTTACGCGGGGACTAGTCAGCCCCAGCATTTT
TRBJ1-3 NA NA 18 TRBV18 CASSPPGPGGRTGNTIYF TGTGCCAGCTCACCACCGGGGCCGGGGGGGCGAACTGGAAACACCATATATTTT
TRBJ2-1 NA TRBD2 18 TRBV5-1 CASSYSVGTSGRIDEQFF TGCGCCAGCAGCTATAGTGTTGGGACTAGCGGGAGAATTGATGAGCAGTTCTTC
TRBJ2-7 NA NA 12 TRBV2 CASRVTGFEQYF TGTGCCAGCAGAGTAACAGGGTTTGAGCAGTACTTC
TRBJ1-5 NA NA 12 TRBV7-2 CASSLRGQPQHF TGTGCCAGCAGCTTACGGGGACAGCCCCAGCATTTT
TRBJ2-5 NA NA 16 TRBV4-1 CASSQTGTHNMETQYF TGCGCCAGCAGCCAGACCGGGACCCATAATATGGAGACCCAGTACTTC
TRBJ1-4 NA NA 15 TRBV2 CASTESKSGNEKLFF TGTGCCAGCACCGAATCGAAGTCTGGCAATGAAAAACTGTTTTTT
TRBJ2-5 once TRBD2 17 TRBV5-1 CASSLGLAGFPQETQYF TGCGCCAGCAGCTTGGGACTAGCGGGTTTCCCCCAAGAGACCCAGTACTTC
TRBJ2-2 NA TRBD2 15 TRBV9 CASSVEAGGIGELFF TGTGCCAGCAGCGTAGAAGCGGGAGGTATCGGGGAGCTGTTTTTT
TRBJ2-1 NA TRBD2 15 TRBV6-1 CASTEWASGKFEQFF TGTGCCAGCACCGAGTGGGCTAGCGGGAAGTTTGAGCAGTTCTTC
TRBJ1-1 NA TRBD1 15 TRBV25-1 CASSEVGQGDTEAFF TGTGCCAGCAGTGAAGTAGGACAGGGCGACACTGAAGCTTTCTTT
TRBJ1-2 NA NA 17 TRBV18 CASSPIRLQRPTEGYTF TGTGCCAGCTCACCGATCCGATTACAACGCCCCACGGAGGGCTACACCTTC
TRBJ1-2 many NA 12 TRBV28 CASSRQSLDYTF TGTGCCAGCAGCCGACAGAGTTTAGACTACACCTTC
TRBJ2-1 once NA 14 TRBV4-2 CASSRGTALGEQFF TGTGCCAGCAGCCGCGGGACCGCGCTAGGTGAGCAGTTCTTC
TRBJ1-2 NA TRBD1 13 TRBV27 CASSRKGADGYTF TGTGCCAGCAGCCGGAAGGGGGCGGATGGCTACACCTTC
TRBJ2-6 few NA 17 TRBV2 CASSDFQGFSGANVLTF TGTGCCAGCAGTGATTTTCAGGGTTTCTCTGGGGCCAACGTCCTGACTTTC
TRBJ1-4 NA TRBD1 15 TRBV10-3 CAISEVGQLNEKLFF TGTGCCATCAGTGAGGTGGGACAGCTTAATGAAAAACTGTTTTTT
TRBJ1-1 once TRBD1 13 TRBV7-9 CASSLTGGTEAFF TGTGCCAGCAGCTTGACAGGGGGCACTGAAGCTTTCTTT
TRBJ2-7 once TRBD2 15 TRBV5-6 CASSFFRTSGYEQYF TGTGCCAGCAGCTTCTTCAGGACTAGCGGCTACGAGCAGTACTTC
TRBJ1-2 NA NA 15 TRBV5-1 CASSLSPGANYGYTF TGCGCCAGCAGCTTGTCCCCGGGGGCGAACTATGGCTACACCTTC
TRBJ2-7 NA TRBD2 14 TRBV28 CASSYSRLAGEQYF TGTGCCAGCAGTTACTCGAGACTAGCGGGAGAGCAGTACTTC
TRBJ1-2 NA NA 12 TRBV28 CASTFGREGYTF TGTGCCAGCACCTTTGGGCGAGAGGGCTACACCTTC
TRBJ2-7 NA TRBD2 14 TRBV7-3 CASSPGLGSSGQYF TGTGCCAGCAGCCCCGGACTAGGATCTTCCGGGCAGTACTTC
TRBJ1-1 NA NA 16 TRBV19 CASSIGVRGRGTEAFF TGTGCCAGTAGTATAGGAGTGCGGGGCCGGGGAACTGAAGCTTTCTTT
TRBJ1-1 few NA 14 TRBV6-1 CASRYTGSNTEAFF TGTGCCAGCAGATATACAGGGAGTAACACTGAAGCTTTCTTT
TRBJ2-7 NA NA 15 TRBV14 CASSQGQTYLYEQYF TGTGCCAGCAGCCAAGGACAGACCTATCTCTACGAGCAGTACTTC
TRBJ1-1 NA TRBD1 11 TRBV28 CASSRDSEAFF TGTGCCAGCAGCCGGGACAGTGAAGCTTTCTTT
TRBJ1-4 few NA 16 TRBV2 CASSAQLPATNEKLFF TGTGCCAGCAGTGCACAGCTCCCTGCAACTAATGAAAAACTGTTTTTT
TRBJ2-7 NA NA 15 TRBV5-6 CASSSRPGLLYEQYF TGTGCCAGCAGCAGCCGGCCGGGACTGCTCTACGAGCAGTACTTC
TRBJ2-2 NA TRBD2 15 TRBV6-1 CASNLRGLAAGELFF TGTGCCAGCAACCTCCGGGGACTAGCGGCCGGGGAGCTGTTTTTT
TRBJ2-7 NA NA 15 TRBV6-4 CASSDFRRHSYEQYF TGTGCCAGCAGTGACTTTCGGAGGCACTCCTACGAGCAGTACTTC
TRBJ1-1 few NA 17 TRBV2 CASTSSLGVGSSTEAFF TGTGCCAGCACATCTTCCCTAGGGGTCGGATCGAGCACTGAAGCTTTCTTT
TRBJ1-1 many NA 14 TRBV7-9 CASSPQTMNTEAFF TGTGCCAGCAGCCCACAGACTATGAACACTGAAGCTTTCTTT
TRBJ1-3 NA NA 16 TRBV18 CASSPVAKSSGNTIYF TGTGCCAGCTCACCAGTGGCAAAGAGCTCTGGAAACACCATATATTTT
TRBJ1-4 NA NA 13 TRBV5-1 CASSLGVHEKLFF TGCGCCAGCAGCTTGGGGGTACACGAAAAACTGTTTTTT